The clone carrying this T cell receptor beta chain was seen a single time. This sample is drawn from a study of cytomegalovirus exposure and HLA in healthy donors. It was with 60 Vbeta and 13 Jbeta primers that the PCR ran. In the original analysis: Roughly 11 million of the roughly 77 million unique TCR beta chains counted in a later analysis were shared. The table came from immunoSEQ multiplex PCR; TCRdb's copy has only in-frame clones and leaves some out. V and J calls and clone size are those listed in that table; D and trimming were worked out from the DNA. The table lists around 130,000 clones, 75% of them singletons, with under 3% in the top ten. Germline values: CDR1 SGHDT, CDR2 YYEEEE. The length of the CDR3 is 16 residues. Trimming left V 0 bases short and J 4 bases short, with 16 bases between.

Sequencing used PBMCs. The TCR sequence derives from a woman between 40 and 55 years old in good health and CMV-seropositive. The chain is built from TRBV5-6 and TRBJ1-2, with D tentatively TRBD1 (5 bases). CDR3 in amino acids: CASSLGADTSLYGYTF. Written as DNA, the CDR3 is TGTGCCAGCAGCTTGGGCGCGGACACTTCTCTCTATGGCTACACCTTC.